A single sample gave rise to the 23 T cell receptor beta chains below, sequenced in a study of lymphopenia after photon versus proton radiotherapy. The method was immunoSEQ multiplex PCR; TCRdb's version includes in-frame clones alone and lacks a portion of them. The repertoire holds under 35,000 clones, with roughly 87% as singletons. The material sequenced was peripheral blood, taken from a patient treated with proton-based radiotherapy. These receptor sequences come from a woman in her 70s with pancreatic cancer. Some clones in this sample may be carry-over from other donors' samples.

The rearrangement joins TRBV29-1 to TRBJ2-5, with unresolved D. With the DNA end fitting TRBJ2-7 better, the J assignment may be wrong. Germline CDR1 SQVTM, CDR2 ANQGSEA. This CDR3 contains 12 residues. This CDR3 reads CSVESAAYEQYF. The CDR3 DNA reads TGCAGCGTTGAGTCAGCAGCCTACGAGCAGTACTTC.

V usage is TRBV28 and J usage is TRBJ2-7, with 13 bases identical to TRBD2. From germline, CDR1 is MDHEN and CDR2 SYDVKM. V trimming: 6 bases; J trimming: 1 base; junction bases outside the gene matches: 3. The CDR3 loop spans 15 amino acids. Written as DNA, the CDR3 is TGTGCCAGCAGGGTGACTAGCGGGAGGTCCTACGAGCAGTACTTC. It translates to CASRVTSGRSYEQYF.

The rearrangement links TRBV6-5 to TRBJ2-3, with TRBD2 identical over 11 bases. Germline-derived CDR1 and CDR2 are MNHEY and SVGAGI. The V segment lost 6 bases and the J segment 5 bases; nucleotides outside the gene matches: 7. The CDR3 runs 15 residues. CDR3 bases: TGTGCCAGCAGCTTGACTAGCGGGACTGGAGATACGCAGTATTTT. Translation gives CASSLTSGTGDTQYF.

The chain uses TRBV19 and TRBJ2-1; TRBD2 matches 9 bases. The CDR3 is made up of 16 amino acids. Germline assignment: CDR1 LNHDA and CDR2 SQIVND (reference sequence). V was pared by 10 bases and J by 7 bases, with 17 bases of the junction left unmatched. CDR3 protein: CATQLPREGLRNEQFF. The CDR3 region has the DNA TGTGCCACCCAACTTCCGCGGGAGGGCCTCCGGAATGAGCAGTTCTTC.

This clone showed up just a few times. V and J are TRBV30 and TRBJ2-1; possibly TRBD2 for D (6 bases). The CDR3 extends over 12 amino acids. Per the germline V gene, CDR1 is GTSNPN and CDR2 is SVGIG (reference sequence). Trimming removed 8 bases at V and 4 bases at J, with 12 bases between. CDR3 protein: CALSRGYNEQFF. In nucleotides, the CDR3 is TGTGCCCTTTCTCGGGGGTACAATGAGCAGTTCTTC.

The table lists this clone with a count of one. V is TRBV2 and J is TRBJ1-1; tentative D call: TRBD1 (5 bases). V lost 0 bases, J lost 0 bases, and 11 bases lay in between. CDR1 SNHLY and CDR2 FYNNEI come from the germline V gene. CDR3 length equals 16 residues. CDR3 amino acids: CASSEALKGMNTEAFF. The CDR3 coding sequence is TGTGCCAGCAGTGAAGCGCTAAAGGGGATGAACACTGAAGCTTTCTTT. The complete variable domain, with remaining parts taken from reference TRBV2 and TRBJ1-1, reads EPEVTQTPSHQVTQMGQEVILRCVPISNHLYFYWYRQILGQKVEFLVSFYNNEISEKSEIFDDQFSVERPDGSNFTLKIRSTKLEDSAMYFCASSEALKGMNTEAFFGQGTRLTVV.

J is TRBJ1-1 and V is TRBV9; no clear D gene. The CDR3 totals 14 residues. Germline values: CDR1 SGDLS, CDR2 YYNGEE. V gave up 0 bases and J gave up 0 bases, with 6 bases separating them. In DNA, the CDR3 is TGTGCCAGCAGCGTAGGACGGATGAACACTGAAGCTTTCTTT. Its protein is CASSVGRMNTEAFF. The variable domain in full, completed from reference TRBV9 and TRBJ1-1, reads DSGVTQTPKHLITATGQRVTLRCSPRSGDLSVYWYQQSLDQGLQFLIQYYNGEERAKGNILERFSAQQFPDLHSELNLSSLELGDSALYFCASSVGRMNTEAFFGQGTRLTVV.

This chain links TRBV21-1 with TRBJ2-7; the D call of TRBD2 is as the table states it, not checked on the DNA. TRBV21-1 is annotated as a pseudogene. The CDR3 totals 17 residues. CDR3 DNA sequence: TGTGCCAGGGGCGCGACCATGGCGGTGGGAGAGGTGGAGGAGCAGTACTTC. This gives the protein CARGATMAVGEVEEQYF.

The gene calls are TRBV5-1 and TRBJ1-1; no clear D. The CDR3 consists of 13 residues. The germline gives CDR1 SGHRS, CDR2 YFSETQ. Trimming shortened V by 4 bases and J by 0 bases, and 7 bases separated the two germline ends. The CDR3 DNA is TGCGCCAGCAGCAACGGGATGAACACTGAAGCTTTCTTT. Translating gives CASSNGMNTEAFF.

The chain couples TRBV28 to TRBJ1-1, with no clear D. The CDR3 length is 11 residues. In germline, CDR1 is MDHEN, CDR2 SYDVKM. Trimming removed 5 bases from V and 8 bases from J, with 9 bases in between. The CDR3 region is CASSRGYEAFF. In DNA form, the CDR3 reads TGTGCCAGCAGTCGCGGGTACGAAGCTTTCTTT.

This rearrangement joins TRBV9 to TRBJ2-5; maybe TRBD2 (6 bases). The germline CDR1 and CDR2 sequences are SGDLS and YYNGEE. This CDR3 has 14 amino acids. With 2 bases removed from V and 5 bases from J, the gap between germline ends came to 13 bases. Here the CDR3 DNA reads TGTGCCAGCAGCGTGGCCATCGGAGGGGAGACCCAGTACTTC. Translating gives CASSVAIGGETQYF. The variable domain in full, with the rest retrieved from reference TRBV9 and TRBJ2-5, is DSGVTQTPKHLITATGQRVTLRCSPRSGDLSVYWYQQSLDQGLQFLIQYYNGEERAKGNILERFSAQQFPDLHSELNLSSLELGDSALYFCASSVAIGGETQYFGPGTRLLVL.

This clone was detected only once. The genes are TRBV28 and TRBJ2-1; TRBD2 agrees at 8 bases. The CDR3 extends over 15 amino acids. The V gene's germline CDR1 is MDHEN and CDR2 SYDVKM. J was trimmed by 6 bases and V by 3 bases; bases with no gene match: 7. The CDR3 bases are TGTGCCAGCAGTTTCCCGGGAGGGCCGGGCAATGAGCAGTTCTTC. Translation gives CASSFPGGPGNEQFF.

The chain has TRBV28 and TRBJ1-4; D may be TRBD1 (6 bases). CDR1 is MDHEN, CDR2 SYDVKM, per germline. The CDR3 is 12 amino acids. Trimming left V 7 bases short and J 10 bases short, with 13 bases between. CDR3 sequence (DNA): TGTGCCAGCACCGGACAGCGGGGAAAACTGTTTTTT. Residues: CASTGQRGKLFF.

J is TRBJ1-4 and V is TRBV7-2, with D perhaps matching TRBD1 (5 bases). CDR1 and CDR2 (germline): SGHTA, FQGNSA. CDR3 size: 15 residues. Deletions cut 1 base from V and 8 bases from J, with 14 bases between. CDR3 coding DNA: TGTGCCAGCAGCTTAGGTAAAGGGGTTTTCGAAAAACTGTTTTTT. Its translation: CASSLGKGVFEKLFF.

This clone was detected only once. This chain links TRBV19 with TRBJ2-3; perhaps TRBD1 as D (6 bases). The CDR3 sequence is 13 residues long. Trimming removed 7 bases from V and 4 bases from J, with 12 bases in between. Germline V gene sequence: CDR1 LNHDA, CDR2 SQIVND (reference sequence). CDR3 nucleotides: TGTGCCAGTAATCCTAACAGGGCAGATACGCAGTATTTT. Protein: CASNPNRADTQYF.

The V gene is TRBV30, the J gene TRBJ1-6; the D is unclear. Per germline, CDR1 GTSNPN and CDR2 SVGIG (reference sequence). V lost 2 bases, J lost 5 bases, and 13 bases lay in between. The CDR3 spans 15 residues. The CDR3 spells CAWSRRGSDNSPLHF. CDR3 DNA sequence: TGTGCCTGGAGTCGGCGGGGATCTGATAATTCACCCCTCCACTTT.

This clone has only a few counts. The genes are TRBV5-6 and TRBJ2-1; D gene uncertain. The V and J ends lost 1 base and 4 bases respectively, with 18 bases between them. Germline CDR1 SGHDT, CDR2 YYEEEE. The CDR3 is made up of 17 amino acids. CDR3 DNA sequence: TGTGCCAGCAGCTTGAGGCTTGGGGTGTACTCGTACAATGAGCAGTTCTTC. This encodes CASSLRLGVYSYNEQFF.

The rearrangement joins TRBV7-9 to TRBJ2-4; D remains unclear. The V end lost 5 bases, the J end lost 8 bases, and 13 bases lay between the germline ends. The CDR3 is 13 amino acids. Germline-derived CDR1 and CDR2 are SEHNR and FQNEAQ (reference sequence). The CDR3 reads CASSPGVSDIQYF. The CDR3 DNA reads TGTGCCAGCAGCCCCGGAGTGAGTGACATTCAGTACTTC. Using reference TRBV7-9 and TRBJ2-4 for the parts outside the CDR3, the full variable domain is DTGVSQNPRHKITKRGQNVTFRCDPISEHNRLYWYRQTLGQGPEFLTYFQNEAQLEKSRLLSDRFSAERPKGSFSTLEIQRTEQGDSAMYLCASSPGVSDIQYFGAGTRLSVL.

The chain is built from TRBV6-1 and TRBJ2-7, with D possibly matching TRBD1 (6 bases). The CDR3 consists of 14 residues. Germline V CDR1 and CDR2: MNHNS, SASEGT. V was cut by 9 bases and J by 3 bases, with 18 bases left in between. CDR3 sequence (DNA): TGTGCCAGTTTTAGCCGAGGGGGTAACTACGAGCAGTACTTC. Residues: CASFSRGGNYEQYF.

CDR3 residues: CASSMRPGGGNQPQHF. The CDR3 region has the DNA TGTGCCAGTAGTATGCGGCCCGGGGGTGGCAATCAGCCCCAGCATTTT. The rearrangement joins TRBV19 to TRBJ1-5, with a weak D call TRBD1 (5 bases). This CDR3 spans 16 amino acids. Germline CDR1 LNHDA, CDR2 SQIVND (reference sequence). The ends were cut back, 3 bases at V and 2 bases at J, with 14 bases in the middle. Full variable domain (outside the CDR3, taken from reference TRBV19 and TRBJ1-5): DGGITQSPKYLFRKEGQNVTLSCEQNLNHDAMYWYRQDPGQGLRLIYYSQIVNDFQKGDIAEGYSVSREKKESFPLTVTSAQKNPTAFYLCASSMRPGGGNQPQHFGDGTRLSIL.

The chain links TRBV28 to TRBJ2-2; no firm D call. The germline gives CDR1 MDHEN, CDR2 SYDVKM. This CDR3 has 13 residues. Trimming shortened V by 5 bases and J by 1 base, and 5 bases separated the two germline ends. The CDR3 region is CASSPLNTGELFF. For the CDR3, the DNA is TGTGCCAGCAGTCCACTGAACACCGGGGAGCTGTTTTTT.

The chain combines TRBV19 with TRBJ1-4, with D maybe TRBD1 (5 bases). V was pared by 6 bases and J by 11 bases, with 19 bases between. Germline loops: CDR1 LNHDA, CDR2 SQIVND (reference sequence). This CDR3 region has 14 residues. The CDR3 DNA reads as TGTGCCAGTAGCCTGCGGGACTGGGAGAGGAAACTGTTTTTT. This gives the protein CASSLRDWERKLFF.

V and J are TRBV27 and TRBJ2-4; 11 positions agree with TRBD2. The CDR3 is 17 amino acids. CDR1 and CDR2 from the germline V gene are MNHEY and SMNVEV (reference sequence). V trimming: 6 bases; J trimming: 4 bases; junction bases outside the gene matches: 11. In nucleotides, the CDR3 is TGTGCCAGCAGCTCCACCATAGCGGGAGGGATTAAAAACATTCAGTACTTC. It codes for CASSSTIAGGIKNIQYF.